This T cell receptor beta chain was identified during a study of tissue T cells after allogeneic stem cell transplantation (dated by TCRdb to between 2020 and 2023). Regarding the complete study: When multiple samples of a tissue existed, pathologist review of H&E sections prioritized samples with histologically apparent lymphocytes for sequencing. The study profiled TCR beta repertoires in many tissues obtained from research autopsies of patients with and without GVHD, and also in mouse models of GVHD. The human part of the study was a prospective observational study with no blinding and no randomization.

The CDR3 covers 15 residues, taking in both the cysteine and the phenylalanine. The only DNA kept is the CDR3, 45 bases in frame from the first base. The germline V gene supplies CDR1 MNHEY and CDR2 SVGAGI. V is pruned by 0 bases and J by 8 bases, leaving 9 bases of the junction without a gene match. The sample holds a few counts of this clone. Its recognized antigen is unknown. Per-base qualities were not stored, and no clone one base away is much larger. The library was obtained by the immunoSEQ multiplex PCR assay. TCRbeta CDR3 sequencing was done by Adaptive Biotechnologies at survey depth, reporting CDR3 sequences, V/J genes, productive frequency and template counts. Amplification of TCR beta CDR3 regions started from genomic DNA instead of RNA. Under the source paper's analysis protocol: Pairwise repertoire overlap between tissues was quantified with Jensen-Shannon divergence, where 1 means complete divergence and 0 identical. Based on pairwise JSD values, tissues were grouped by single-linkage agglomerative hierarchical clustering, and the results were shown as dendrograms. All patient samples were analyzed with GLIPH2 using simulation_depth 1000, kmer_min_depth 3 and cdr3_length_cutoff 8, and only groups containing more than two unique CDR3s were kept. A standardized tissue-overlap score extrapolated Jaccard GLIPH-group overlap across patients to a standard repertoire size of 1000 clones. To look at how diversity was associated with clinical or experimental variables, linear mixed-effect models were used, with tissue treated as a fixed effect and individual treated as a random effect. TCRdb limited this immuneACCESS table to in-frame rearrangements with V and J called. A share of clones is missing; checked studies link under half to unresolved V genes, and the rest is unexplained. V and J calls and clone size are given by that table; D and trimming were obtained from the DNA. The sample table contains tens of thousands of clones; only one count was recorded for 73% of them. Over 6% of the sample rests with the top ten.

What this sample's time point label stands for: human tissue collected at research (rapid) autopsy. Three non-HCT comparator patients with other cancers, who had at least five GI tract samples and no known GI disease at death, were retrospectively selected. Autopsy tissues, which were obtained after a median post-mortem interval of approximately 9.9 hours, included GI sites from esophagus to rectum, liver, skin and lymphoid organs including spleen. Each autopsy specimen was cut in two, with one portion flash-frozen in liquid nitrogen and the remainder formalin-fixed, and the outer muscle layers of GI specimens were removed. Genomic DNA was extracted from frozen tissues using the Mag-Bind Blood & Tissue DNA HDQ 96 Kit on a Chemagic 360 or the DNeasy Blood & Tissue Kit. Extracted DNA was further purified with the Genomic DNA Clean & Concentrator-25 kit because of concern about red blood cell contamination.

Overall results and qualifications from the work: Which tissue TCRs were alloreactive or antigen-specific was not determined in the study, and some clones might have been persisting host cells. Within patients, how anatomically similar the tissues were was a key factor in shaping TCR repertoire composition, regardless of disease or transplant status. Few T cell clones were found to be shared across patients, but shared repertoire signatures across patients were revealed in a tissue-specific fashion by motif-based clustering. The patient cohort was small and varied clinically, and sampling depth was recognized as a limitation. Blood samples were not available from the non-GVHD comparator patients. In both patients and mice, only a limited portion of the TCR repertoire detected in tissues was captured by blood and spleen T cells.

The chain links TRBV6-5 with TRBJ2-7; the junction holds 8 bases that match TRBD1. The starting material was tissue from the ileum, obtained at autopsy. The clonotype originates from a female donor aged 60 or older with lung cancer. The DNA is TGTGCCAGCAGTTACTCAGGGCAGGGGGCGAGGAAGCAGTACTTC. It specifies CASSYSGQGARKQYF.